This T cell receptor (beta chain) was sequenced during a study of identical twins. General study results and limits: Cord blood's abundant beta clonotypes had fewer insertions, unlike memory repertoires. Out-of-frame TCR alpha sharing in monozygotic twins exceeded recombination model predictions.

Per the germline V gene, CDR1 is SGHRS and CDR2 is YFSETQ. The CDR3 spans 14 residues. V was pared by 5 bases and J by 6 bases, with 14 bases between. This clonotype was counted only a few times. The target antigen is unknown. The donor group consisted entirely of healthy Caucasians. A universal primer site was added by template switching, and unique molecular identifiers were carried by the cDNA. MiXCR, run by TCRdb on the 5' RACE reads, gives a single entry per CDR3 protein. The repertoire holds approximately 680,000 distinct CDR3 sequences, with around 7.5% as singletons. The same data also contributed to another study, on yellow fever vaccine responses in identical twins.

The sequenced material came from PBMCs. This chain links TRBV5-1 with TRBJ2-2, with TRBD1 as a possible D gene (6 bases). The receptor was derived from a woman in her late teens or twenties in good health. The CDR3 nucleotides are TGCGCCAGCAGAGGGGACACCCAGGCCGGGGAGCTGTTTTTT. It specifies CASRGDTQAGELFF.